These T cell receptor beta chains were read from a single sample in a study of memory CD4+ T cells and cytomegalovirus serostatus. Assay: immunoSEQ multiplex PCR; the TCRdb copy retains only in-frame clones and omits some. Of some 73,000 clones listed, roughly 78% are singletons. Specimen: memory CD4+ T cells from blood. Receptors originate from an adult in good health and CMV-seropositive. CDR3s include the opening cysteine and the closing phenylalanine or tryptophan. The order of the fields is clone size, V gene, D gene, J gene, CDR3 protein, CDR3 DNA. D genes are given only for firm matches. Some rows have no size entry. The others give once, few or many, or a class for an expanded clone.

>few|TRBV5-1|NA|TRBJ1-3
CASSLGQISGNTIYF
TGCGCCAGCAGCTTGGGTCAGATCTCTGGAAACACCATATATTTT
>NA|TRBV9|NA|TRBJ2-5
CASSVAELPVQETQYF
TGTGCCAGCAGCGTAGCCGAGCTGCCTGTACAAGAGACCCAGTACTTC
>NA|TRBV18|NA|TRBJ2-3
CASSPKSSTDTQYF
TGTGCCAGCTCACCGAAGTCCAGCACAGATACGCAGTATTTT
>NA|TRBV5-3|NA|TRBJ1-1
CARSPRVWVLTEAFF
TGTGCCAGAAGCCCCCGGGTCTGGGTGCTGACTGAAGCTTTCTTT
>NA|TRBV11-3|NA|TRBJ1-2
CASSSREGIYGYTF
TGTGCCAGCAGCTCCCGGGAGGGGATCTATGGCTACACCTTC
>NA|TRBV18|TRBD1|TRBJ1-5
CASSPTGTGENPQHF
TGTGCCAGCTCACCTACCGGGACAGGGGAAAATCCCCAGCATTTT
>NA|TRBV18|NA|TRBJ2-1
CASSPSGGLTQGEQFF
TGTGCCAGCTCACCATCCGGGGGCCTGACCCAGGGTGAGCAGTTCTTC
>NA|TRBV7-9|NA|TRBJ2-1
CASSPAGEQFF
TGTGCCAGCAGCCCTGCCGGAGAGCAGTTCTTC
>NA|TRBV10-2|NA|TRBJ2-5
CASSLQMQETQYF
TGCGCCAGCAGCCTACAGATGCAAGAGACCCAGTACTTC
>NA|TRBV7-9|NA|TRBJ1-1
CASSLGAGTEAFF
TGTGCCAGCAGCTTAGGCGCGGGGACTGAAGCTTTCTTT
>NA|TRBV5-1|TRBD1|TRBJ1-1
CASSWTGAQGTEAFF
TGCGCCAGCAGCTGGACAGGGGCCCAGGGCACTGAAGCTTTCTTT
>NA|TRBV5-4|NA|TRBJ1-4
CASSLNLAGEKLFF
TGTGCCAGCAGCTTGAACTTGGCCGGTGAAAAACTGTTTTTT
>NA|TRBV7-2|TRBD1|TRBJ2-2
CASDRGQGNTGELFF
TGTGCCAGCGATAGGGGGCAGGGGAACACCGGGGAGCTGTTTTTT
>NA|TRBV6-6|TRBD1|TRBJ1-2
CASSYSDRDRGDGYTF
TGTGCCAGCAGTTACTCGGACAGGGATCGCGGAGATGGCTACACCTTC
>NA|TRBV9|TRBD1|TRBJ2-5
CASSTRTGETQYF
TGTGCCAGCAGCACACGGACAGGGGAGACCCAGTACTTC
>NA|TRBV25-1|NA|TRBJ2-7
CASSGAGRYEQYF
TGTGCCAGCAGTGGGGCAGGGAGGTACGAGCAGTACTTC
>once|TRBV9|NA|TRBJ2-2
CASSPRGPQVDTGELFF
TGTGCCAGCAGCCCCCGGGGGCCGCAAGTGGACACCGGGGAGCTGTTTTTT
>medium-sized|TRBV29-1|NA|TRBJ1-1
CSVGYTGNTEAFF
TGCAGCGTTGGCTACACGGGGAACACTGAAGCTTTCTTT
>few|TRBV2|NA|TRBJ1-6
CASSVDPDSRRSPLHF
TGTGCCAGCAGTGTGGACCCGGACAGCCGAAGGTCACCCCTCCACTTT
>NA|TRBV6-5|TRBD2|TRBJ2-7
CASSNSGTLPYEQYF
TGTGCCAGCAGCAACAGCGGGACGTTGCCCTACGAGCAGTACTTC
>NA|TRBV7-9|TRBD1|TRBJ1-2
CASSYDRVPYGYTF
TGTGCCAGCAGTTATGACAGGGTCCCCTATGGCTACACCTTC
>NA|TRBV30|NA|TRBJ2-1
CAWSVVLAHNEQFF
TGTGCCTGGAGTGTAGTCCTAGCACACAATGAGCAGTTCTTC
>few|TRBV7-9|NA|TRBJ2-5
CASSLGRGSETQYF
TGTGCCAGCAGCTTAGGAAGGGGCTCAGAGACCCAGTACTTC
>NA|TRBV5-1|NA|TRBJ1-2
CASSLSGQPENYGYTF
TGCGCCAGCAGCTTGAGTGGACAGCCAGAGAATTATGGCTACACCTTC
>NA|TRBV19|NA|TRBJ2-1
CASRRVSSYNEQFF
TGTGCCAGTAGGAGAGTCAGCTCCTACAATGAGCAGTTCTTC
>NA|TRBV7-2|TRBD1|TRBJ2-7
CASKKGQGGTYEQYF
TGTGCCAGCAAAAAAGGACAGGGAGGTACCTACGAGCAGTACTTC
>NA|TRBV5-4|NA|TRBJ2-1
CASSLASSYNEQFF
TGTGCCAGCAGCTTGGCTAGCTCCTACAATGAGCAGTTCTTC
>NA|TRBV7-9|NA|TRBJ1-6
CASSPGWTVAPLHF
TGTGCCAGCAGCCCGGGGTGGACGGTGGCACCCCTCCACTTT
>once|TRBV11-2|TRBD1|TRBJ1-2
CASSLVTGVARYGYTF
TGTGCCAGCAGCTTAGTGACAGGGGTTGCGCGGTATGGCTACACCTTC
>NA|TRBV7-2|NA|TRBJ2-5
CASSLVRIRRGETQYF
TGTGCCAGCAGCTTAGTTAGGATACGCCGGGGGGAGACCCAGTACTTC
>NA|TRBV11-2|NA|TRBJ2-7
CASSLDLHEQYF
TGTGCCAGCAGCTTAGACCTTCACGAGCAGTACTTC
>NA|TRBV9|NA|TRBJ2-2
CASRDMTGELFF
TGTGCCAGCAGGGACATGACCGGGGAGCTGTTTTTT
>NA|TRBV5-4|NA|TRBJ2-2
CASSAEGLYTGELFF
TGTGCCAGCAGCGCGGAGGGACTTTACACCGGGGAGCTGTTTTTT
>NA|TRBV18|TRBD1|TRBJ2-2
CASSPGQPSVGTGELFF
TGTGCCAGCTCACCGGGACAGCCGAGTGTTGGGACCGGGGAGCTGTTTTTT
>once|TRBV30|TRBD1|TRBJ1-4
CACRRQGELANEKLFF
TGTGCCTGCCGAAGACAGGGGGAATTGGCTAATGAAAAACTGTTTTTT
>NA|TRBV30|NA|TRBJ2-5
CAWSVSIASAQYF
TGTGCCTGGAGTGTCTCTATAGCGTCGGCCCAGTACTTC
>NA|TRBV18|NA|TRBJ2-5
CASSPQGETQYF
TGTGCCAGCTCACCTCAGGGGGAGACCCAGTACTTC
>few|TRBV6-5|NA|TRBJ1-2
CASRSGQFYGYTF
TGTGCCAGCAGATCAGGACAGTTCTATGGCTACACCTTC
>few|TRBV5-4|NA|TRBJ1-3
CASSREGVYGNTIYF
TGTGCCAGCAGCCGGGAAGGGGTTTATGGAAACACCATATATTTT
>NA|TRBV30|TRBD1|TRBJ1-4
CAWTTGTGDEKLFF
TGTGCCTGGACCACCGGGACAGGCGATGAAAAACTGTTTTTT
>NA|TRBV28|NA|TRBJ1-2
CASSFGGTVGINYGYTF
TGTGCCAGCAGTTTTGGGGGGACCGTGGGGATAAACTATGGCTACACCTTC
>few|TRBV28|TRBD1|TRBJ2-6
CASTRRRGGGGANVLTF
TGTGCCAGCACCCGAAGACGAGGGGGCGGTGGGGCCAACGTCCTGACTTTC
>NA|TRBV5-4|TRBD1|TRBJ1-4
CASSSRDRDEKLFF
TGTGCCAGCAGCTCCCGGGACAGGGATGAAAAACTGTTTTTT
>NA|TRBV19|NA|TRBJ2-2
CASNRVRGGELFF
TGTGCCAGTAACCGAGTACGGGGCGGGGAGCTGTTTTTT
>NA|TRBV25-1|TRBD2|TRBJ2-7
CASRGTSGSYEQYF
TGTGCCAGCCGCGGGACTAGCGGCTCCTACGAGCAGTACTTC
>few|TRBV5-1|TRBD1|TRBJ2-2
CASSLGDRVRTGELFF
TGCGCCAGCAGCTTGGGGGACAGGGTGAGAACCGGGGAGCTGTTTTTT
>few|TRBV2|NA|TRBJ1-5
CASNGGGQPQHF
TGTGCCAGCAATGGGGGAGGCCAGCCCCAGCATTTT
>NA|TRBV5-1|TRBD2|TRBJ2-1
CASSLGTSGGVEQFF
TGCGCCAGCAGCCTGGGGACTAGCGGGGGGGTGGAGCAGTTCTTC
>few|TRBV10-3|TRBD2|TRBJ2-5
CAISPGTSGNQETQYF
TGTGCCATCAGTCCCGGGACTAGCGGAAATCAAGAGACCCAGTACTTC
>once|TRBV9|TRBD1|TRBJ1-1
CASSASGTGVLTRAFF
TGTGCCAGCAGCGCCTCCGGGACAGGGGTCCTCACGAGAGCTTTCTTT
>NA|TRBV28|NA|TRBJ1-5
CASSLAHSNQPQHF
TGTGCCAGCAGTTTGGCCCATAGCAATCAGCCCCAGCATTTT
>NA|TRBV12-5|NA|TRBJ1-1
CATRGENTEAFF
TGTGCTACTAGAGGGGAGAACACTGAAGCTTTCTTT
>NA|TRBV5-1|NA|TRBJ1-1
CASSASMNTEAFF
TGCGCCAGCAGCGCCTCCATGAACACTGAAGCTTTCTTT
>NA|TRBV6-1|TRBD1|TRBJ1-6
CASSVDRGESPLHF
TGTGCCAGCAGTGTGGACAGGGGCGAGTCACCCCTCCACTTT
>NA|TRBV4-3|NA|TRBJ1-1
CASSQDATGSGTEAFF
TGCGCCAGCAGCCAAGATGCGACGGGGTCGGGCACTGAAGCTTTCTTT
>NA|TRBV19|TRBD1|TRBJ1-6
CASSLGQGISPLHF
TGTGCCAGTAGTCTCGGACAGGGGATATCACCCCTCCACTTT
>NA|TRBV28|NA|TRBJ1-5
CASSRLNQPQHF
TGTGCCAGCAGCCGCTTGAATCAGCCCCAGCATTTT
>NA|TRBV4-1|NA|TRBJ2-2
CASSQVDMGWVTGELFF
TGCGCCAGCAGCCAAGTTGACATGGGCTGGGTCACCGGGGAGCTGTTTTTT
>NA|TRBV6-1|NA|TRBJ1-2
CASSDNGPPSGYTF
TGTGCCAGCAGTGATAACGGCCCCCCGTCGGGCTACACCTTC
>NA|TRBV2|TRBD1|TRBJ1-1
CASSETGTGGTEAFF
TGTGCCAGCAGTGAGACCGGGACAGGGGGCACTGAAGCTTTCTTT